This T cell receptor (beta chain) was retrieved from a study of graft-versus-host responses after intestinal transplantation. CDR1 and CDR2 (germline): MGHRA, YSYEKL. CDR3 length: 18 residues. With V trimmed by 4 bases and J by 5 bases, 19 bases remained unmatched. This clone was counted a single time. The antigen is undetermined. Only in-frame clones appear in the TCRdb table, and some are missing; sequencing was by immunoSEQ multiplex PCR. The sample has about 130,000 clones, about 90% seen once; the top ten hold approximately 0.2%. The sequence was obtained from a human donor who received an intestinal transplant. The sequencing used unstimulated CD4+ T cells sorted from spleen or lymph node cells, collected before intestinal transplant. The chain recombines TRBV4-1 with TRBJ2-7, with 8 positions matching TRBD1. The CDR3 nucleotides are TGCGCCAGCAGCCCCCCAAAAGTATTAGGACAGGGATTCCACGAGCAGTACTTC. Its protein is CASSPPKVLGQGFHEQYF.